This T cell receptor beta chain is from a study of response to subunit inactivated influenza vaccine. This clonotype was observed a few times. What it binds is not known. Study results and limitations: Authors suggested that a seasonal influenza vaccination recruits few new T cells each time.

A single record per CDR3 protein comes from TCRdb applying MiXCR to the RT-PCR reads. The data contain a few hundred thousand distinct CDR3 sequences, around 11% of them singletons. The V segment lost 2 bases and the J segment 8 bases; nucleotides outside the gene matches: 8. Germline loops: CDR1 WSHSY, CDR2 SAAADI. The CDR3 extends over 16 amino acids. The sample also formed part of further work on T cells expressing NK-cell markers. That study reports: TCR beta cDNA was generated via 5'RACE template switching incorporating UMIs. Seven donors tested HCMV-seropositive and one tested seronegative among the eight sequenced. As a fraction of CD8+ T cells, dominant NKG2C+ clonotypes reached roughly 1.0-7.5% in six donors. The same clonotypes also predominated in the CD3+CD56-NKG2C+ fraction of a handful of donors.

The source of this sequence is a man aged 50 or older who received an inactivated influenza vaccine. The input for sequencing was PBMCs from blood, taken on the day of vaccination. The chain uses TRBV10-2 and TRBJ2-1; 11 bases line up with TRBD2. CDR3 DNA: TGCGCCAGCAGTGAGAGGAGCGGGACTAGCGGCTATGAGCAGTTCTTC. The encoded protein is CASSERSGTSGYEQFF.